The rows below give T cell receptor beta chains drawn from one sample of a study of molecular identifiers for immune sequencing clone quantification. Via MiXCR, TCRdb re-called the PCR reads, giving one row per CDR3 protein. The sample includes some 580,000 distinct CDR3 sequences, approximately 24% seen only once; the top ten take 0.7% to 0.95%. The source material was naive CD8+ T cells from blood, with Jurkat cell RNA spiked in. These receptor sequences come from a human donor in good health. Some libraries in this study had Jurkat cell RNA spiked in. Both conserved end residues are part of each CDR3. D genes are given only for firm matches. Size tells how often a clone was seen (once, few, many) or the class of an expanded clone, and some rows leave it out.

clone_size	d_call	j_call	v_call	cdr3_nt	cdr3_aa
NA	TRBD2	TRBJ2-7	TRBV4-3	TGCGCCAGCAGCCAACACTCTAGCGGGGGTTTGTCCTACGAGCAGTACTTC	CASSQHSSGGLSYEQYF
many	NA	TRBJ2-3	TRBV20-1	TGCAGTGCTAGGCTCCCCTTGCGCCAAACGGCGGATACGCAGTATTTT	CSARLPLRQTADTQYF
NA	TRBD2	TRBJ2-1	TRBV29-1	TGCAGCGCCTGGACTAGCGGGACCTACAATGAGCAGTTCTTC	CSAWTSGTYNEQFF
many	NA	TRBJ2-7	TRBV7-2	TGTGCCAGCAGCTTACCCCCCCGATCTGAGCAGTACTTC	CASSLPPRSEQYF
many	NA	TRBJ2-5	TRBV4-3	TGCGCCAGCAGCCAAGGACTGGGGCAAGAGACCCAGTACTTC	CASSQGLGQETQYF
many	NA	TRBJ2-3	TRBV9	TGTGCCAGCAGCAGCGAAACACGGGGCTTCCCTGGGACAGATACGCAGTATTTT	CASSSETRGFPGTDTQYF
few	TRBD1	TRBJ2-2	TRBV6-2/TRBV6-3	TGTGCCAGCAGTTCCGACAGGGGGAACACCGGGGAGCTGTTTTTT	CASSSDRGNTGELFF
many	NA	TRBJ1-2	TRBV5-8	TGTGCCAGCAGCTTGGAGGCCTTCCGACCCTATGGCTACACCTTC	CASSLEAFRPYGYTF
once	NA	TRBJ1-1	TRBV6-5	TGTGCCACCCATACAGGGAGCACTGAAGCTTTCTTT	CATHTGSTEAFF
many	NA	TRBJ1-1	TRBV27	TGTGCCAGCAGTTCAACAGGGCAGAACACTGAAGCTTTCTTT	CASSSTGQNTEAFF
NA	NA	TRBJ2-5	TRBV7-8	TGTGCCAGCAGCCATAAGTCATCCCAGTACTTC	CASSHKSSQYF
few	TRBD2	TRBJ2-5	TRBV7-9	TGTGCCAGCAGCATGGGACTAGCGGGGATTTGGGAGACCCAGTACTTC	CASSMGLAGIWETQYF
few	TRBD2	TRBJ2-5	TRBV7-3	TGTGCCAGCAGCCCGGGACTAGCGGGAGATCCACAAGAGACCCAGTACTTC	CASSPGLAGDPQETQYF
NA	TRBD1	TRBJ2-7	TRBV9	TGTGCCAGCAGCCCGGGACAGGCGACCCCCTTGCAGTACTTC	CASSPGQATPLQYF
NA	NA	TRBJ2-1	TRBV12-3/TRBV12-4	TGTGCCAGCAGCCCGATAGCAGGCAATGAGCAGTTCTTC	CASSPIAGNEQFF
NA	TRBD1	TRBJ2-7	TRBV5-6	TGTGCCAGCAGCTCCGGGACAGGGGAGACCTACGAGCAGTACTTC	CASSSGTGETYEQYF
many	NA	TRBJ1-1	TRBV5-6	TGTGCCAGCAACTCCGGCAGGTGGGGGACTGAAGCTTTCTTT	CASNSGRWGTEAFF
many	TRBD2	TRBJ2-3	TRBV27	TGTGCCAGCTCCCTCCAAGCGGGATTCACAGATACGCAGTATTTT	CASSLQAGFTDTQYF
few	TRBD1	TRBJ2-7	TRBV27	TGTGCCAGCAGTAACCTACAGGGGTCAAGCCCCTACGAGCAGTACTTC	CASSNLQGSSPYEQYF
many	TRBD2	TRBJ2-1	TRBV20-1	TGCAGTGCTAGTAGGAGCGGGACTCTCAATGAGCAGTTCTTC	CSASRSGTLNEQFF
many	NA	TRBJ2-1	TRBV28	TGTGCCACCGAGTATTTGAACAATGAGCAGTTCTTC	CATEYLNNEQFF
many	NA	TRBJ2-1	TRBV6-6	TGTGCCAGCAGAAGGGGGGATGAGCAGTTCTTC	CASRRGDEQFF
few	NA	TRBJ2-1	TRBV7-9	TGTGCCAGCAGCCCCAATTGGAATGAGCAGTTCTTC	CASSPNWNEQFF
few	TRBD2	TRBJ2-7	TRBV9	TGTGCCAGCAGCGAGGGAATAGCGGGGGGGTTCTCCGAGCAGTACTTC	CASSEGIAGGFSEQYF
once	NA	TRBJ1-2	TRBV30	TGTGCCTGGACCGTGCCCTATGGCTACACCTTC	CAWTVPYGYTF
many	NA	TRBJ2-7	TRBV5-1	TGCGCCAGCAGCCCACCCCTTACCTACGAGCAGTACTTC	CASSPPLTYEQYF
many	NA	TRBJ1-1	TRBV9	TGTGCCAGCAGCGTAGGTGGGACCCAGGAGGAAGCTTTCTTT	CASSVGGTQEEAFF
few	NA	TRBJ2-7	TRBV3-1	TGTGCCAGCAGCCAGTTACACCTTAGGAGTAGCGCCTCCTACGAGCAGTACTTC	CASSQLHLRSSASYEQYF
few	NA	TRBJ2-4	TRBV4-3	TGCGCCAGCAGCCAAGATTCAGGAATGCAAAACATTCAGTACTTC	CASSQDSGMQNIQYF
many	NA	TRBJ2-7	TRBV6-2/TRBV6-3	TGTGCCAGCAGTTACTCATGGGACGAGCAGTACTTC	CASSYSWDEQYF
once	NA	TRBJ1-1	TRBV7-6	TGTGCCAGCAGCTCCCGGGACGACTACACTGAAGCTTTCTTT	CASSSRDDYTEAFF
few	NA	TRBJ1-6	TRBV7-5	NA	CISVPEACHKGPYNSPLHF
few	NA	TRBJ2-7	TRBV5-6	TGTGCCAGCAGTTCCCCCGGTGGGGGGAACGAGCAGTACTTC	CASSSPGGGNEQYF
many	NA	TRBJ2-7	TRBV5-1	TGCGCCAGCAGCTTCGCCCGGGACGAGCCCTACGAGCAGTACTTC	CASSFARDEPYEQYF
NA	TRBD2	TRBJ2-5	TRBV19	TGTGCCAGTAGCTGGACGAGCGGGAGCGGAGAGACCCAGTACTTC	CASSWTSGSGETQYF
many	TRBD1	TRBJ2-2	TRBV30	TGTGCCTGGAGACCGGGACAGGGACTCGCCGGGGAGCTGTTTTTT	CAWRPGQGLAGELFF
NA	NA	TRBJ1-4	TRBV7-9	TGTGCCAGCAGCTTTTCAGGGAACGAAAAACTGTTTTTT	CASSFSGNEKLFF
many	TRBD1	TRBJ2-7	TRBV4-1	TGCGCCAGCAGCCAAGAATACAGGGGAATGGTCGAGCAGTACTTC	CASSQEYRGMVEQYF
NA	NA	TRBJ1-1	TRBV28	TGTGTCAGCAGTTTAGACCTGAACACTGAAGCTTCCTTT	CVSSLDLNTEASF
many	NA	TRBJ1-5	TRBV6-2/TRBV6-3	TGTGCCAGCAGTTACTACTTGAGGCAGCCCCAGCATTTT	CASSYYLRQPQHF
many	NA	TRBJ2-7	TRBV3-1	TGTGCCAGCAGCTACGACAGGAACGAGCAGTACTTC	CASSYDRNEQYF
NA	TRBD1	TRBJ1-1	TRBV27	TGTGCCAGCAGCCTGATAGGGACAGGGCTGAACACTGAAGCTTTCTTT	CASSLIGTGLNTEAFF
NA	NA	TRBJ1-2	TRBV12-3/TRBV12-4	TGTGCCAGCAGACGCAGCTATGGCTACACCTTC	CASRRSYGYTF
NA	TRBD2	TRBJ2-3	TRBV5-3	TGTGTCAGCAGCTCCCCACTAGCGGGGGACGCATTAGATACGCAGTATTTT	CVSSSPLAGDALDTQYF
few	NA	TRBJ2-1	TRBV5-1	TGCGCCAGCAGCCTCATCGGTGCCGAGCAGTTCTTC	CASSLIGAEQFF
NA	NA	TRBJ1-5	TRBV7-9	TGTGCCAGCAGCGCAGGGGTGGCCAGCAATCAGCCCCAGCATTTT	CASSAGVASNQPQHF
few	NA	TRBJ2-7	TRBV20-1	TGCAGTGCTAGGGCACCACGGACTATACCCTACGAGCAGTACTTC	CSARAPRTIPYEQYF
few	NA	TRBJ2-7	TRBV5-1	TGCGCCAGCAGATCGGGTCCTTCCTACGAGCAGTACTTC	CASRSGPSYEQYF
NA	TRBD2	TRBJ2-3	TRBV13	TGTGCCAGCAGCTACACCCCGGGGGGAGGGAACACAGATACGCAGTATTTT	CASSYTPGGGNTDTQYF
few	NA	TRBJ2-1	TRBV4-1	TGCGCCAGCAGCCATTCCCCACTCCAGCGGACCTACAATGAGCAGTTCTTC	CASSHSPLQRTYNEQFF
NA	TRBD2	TRBJ2-3	TRBV15	TGTGCCACCAGCAGAGCCCGCACTAGCGGGGATACGCAGTATTTT	CATSRARTSGDTQYF
few	NA	TRBJ2-3	TRBV14	TGTGCCAGCAGCTGGGGCTTGGGGGACACAGATACGCAGTATTTT	CASSWGLGDTDTQYF
NA	TRBD1	TRBJ2-1	TRBV13	TGTGCCAGCAGCCAAAACGAACCCGGGACAGGGGGCTGGGAGTTCTTC	CASSQNEPGTGGWEFF
NA	NA	TRBJ2-1	TRBV9	TGTGCCAACAGCGTAGCAAAATTGTCGGGGTACAATGAGCAGTTCTTC	CANSVAKLSGYNEQFF
few	NA	TRBJ1-1	TRBV27	TGTGCCAGCAGCCTTGGAGCTGGAGGGGAAGCTTTCTTT	CASSLGAGGEAFF
NA	TRBD1	TRBJ2-5	TRBV7-9	TGTGCCTCCAGGGGGACGGGTGTCTCCCAGTACTTC	CASRGTGVSQYF
NA	NA	TRBJ2-7	TRBV3-1	TGTGCCAGCAGCCAAGATAGCAGGGCCTCGGTGGTGTACTTC	CASSQDSRASVVYF